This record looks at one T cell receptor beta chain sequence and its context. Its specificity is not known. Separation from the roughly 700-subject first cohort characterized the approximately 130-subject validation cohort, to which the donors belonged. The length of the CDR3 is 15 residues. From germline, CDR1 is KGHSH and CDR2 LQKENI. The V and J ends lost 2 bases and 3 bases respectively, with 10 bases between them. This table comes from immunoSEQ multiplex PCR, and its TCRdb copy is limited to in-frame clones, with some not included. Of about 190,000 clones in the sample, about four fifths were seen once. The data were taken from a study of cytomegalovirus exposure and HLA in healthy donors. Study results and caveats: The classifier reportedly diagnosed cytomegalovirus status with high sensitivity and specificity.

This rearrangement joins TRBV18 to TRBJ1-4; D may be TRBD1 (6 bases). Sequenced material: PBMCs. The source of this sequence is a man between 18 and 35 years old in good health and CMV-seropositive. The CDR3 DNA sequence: TGTGCCAGCTCACCAGGGGGCCGGCCTAATGAAAAACTGTTTTTT. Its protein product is CASSPGGRPNEKLFF.